Each of the 11 T cell receptor beta chains below was sequenced from the same sample in a study of yellow fever vaccine responses in identical twins. One entry per CDR3 protein results from TCRdb running MiXCR on the RT-PCR reads. Among roughly 4,200 distinct CDR3 sequences listed, 85% were seen once. The specimen was T cells from blood (PBMCs), unsorted or a sorted subset (not recorded which), collected before or after yellow fever vaccination (not recorded which). The receptors here all came from a young woman who received the yellow fever vaccine.

This clonotype was seen once. This chain connects TRBV6-5 to TRBJ1-5, with D possibly matching TRBD1 (5 bases). CDR3 length: 14 residues. Trimming removed 0 bases from V and 7 bases from J, with 10 bases in between. Germline CDR1 is MNHEY and CDR2 is SVGAGI. CDR3 sequence reads: CASSYSAGSQPQHF. In DNA form, the CDR3 reads TGTGCCAGCAGTTACTCGGCAGGGAGCCAGCCCCAGCATTTT.

The sample holds one count of this clonotype. The rearrangement joins TRBV19 to TRBJ1-1; D gene uncertain. The V and J ends lost 1 base and 2 bases respectively, with 2 bases between them. Germline CDR1 LNHDA, CDR2 SQIVND (reference sequence). This CDR3 contains 12 residues. CDR3 loop: CASSIGNTEAFF. DNA for the CDR3: TGTGCCAGTAGTATAGGAAACACTGAAGCTTTCTTT.

The chain joins TRBV18 to TRBJ2-7; 8 positions match TRBD1. Per germline, CDR1 KGHSH and CDR2 LQKENI. This CDR3 region has 13 residues. V dropped 5 bases and J dropped 6; count of bases not matched to a gene: 6. This chain's CDR3 is CASSIGQGSEQYF. The DNA of the CDR3 is TGTGCCAGCTCAATTGGACAGGGCTCCGAGCAGTACTTC.

The gene calls are TRBV5-5 and TRBJ2-3; TRBD1 matches at 7 bases. V trimming: 2 bases; J trimming: 4 bases; junction bases outside the gene matches: 7. The CDR3 extends over 15 amino acids. The germline V gene has CDR1 SGHKS and CDR2 YYEKEE (reference sequence). This chain's CDR3 is CASSFGQAIADTQYF. The CDR3 DNA sequence: TGTGCCAGCAGCTTCGGACAGGCGATAGCAGATACGCAGTATTTT.

The chain carries TRBV11-1 and TRBJ2-3, with a weak D call TRBD2 (5 bases). Germline lookup yields CDR1 SGHAT and CDR2 FQDESV (reference sequence). The V and J ends lost 1 base and 8 bases respectively, with 10 bases between them. The CDR3 covers 13 residues. The CDR3, as DNA: TGTGCCAGCAGCTTAGGGCTAGCCGTTACGCAGTATTTT. Its protein is CASSLGLAVTQYF.

There are a few counts of this clonotype. V usage is TRBV4-3 and J usage is TRBJ1-2, with D unclear. The CDR3 is made up of 13 amino acids. V was pared by 5 bases and J by 6 bases, with 13 bases between. Germline-derived CDR1 and CDR2 are LGHNA and YSLEER. The CDR3 region is CASSARVFDGYTF. CDR3 in DNA: TGCGCCAGCAGCGCCCGGGTATTTGATGGCTACACCTTC.

The chain combines TRBV18 with TRBJ2-1; the D gene is possibly TRBD2 (6 bases). The V end lost 0 bases, the J end lost 7 bases, and 16 bases lay between the germline ends. This CDR3 contains 16 residues. CDR1 is KGHSH, CDR2 LQKENI, per germline. This chain's CDR3 is CASSPPVAATGNEQFF. Here the CDR3 DNA reads TGTGCCAGCTCACCACCCGTAGCGGCCACGGGTAATGAGCAGTTCTTC.

This chain links TRBV11-1 with TRBJ1-2; D gene unclear. V lost 3 bases and J 2 bases, leaving 13 bases between the germline ends. The CDR3 runs 15 residues. CDR1 and CDR2 (germline): SGHAT, FQDESV (reference sequence). The CDR3 is CASSFFPAANYGYTF. The CDR3 coding sequence is TGTGCCAGCAGCTTCTTCCCGGCCGCGAACTATGGCTACACCTTC.

The chain uses TRBV12-3 or TRBV12-4 and TRBJ2-7; no firm D call. CDR3 length: 11 amino acids. V lost 2 bases and J 2 bases, leaving 1 base between the germline ends. CDR3 loop: CASSLTYEQYF. DNA of the CDR3: TGTGCCAGCAGTTTAACCTACGAGCAGTACTTC.

The rearrangement uses TRBV6-5 and TRBJ2-1; TRBD2 agrees at 7 bases. This CDR3 has 17 amino acids. J gave up 8 bases and V 4 bases, and 17 bases lay outside the gene matches. Germline CDR1 and CDR2: MNHEY and SVGAGI. Written as DNA, the CDR3 is TGTGCCAGCAGTTCCCTCTCCCGGGGAGGGCCCCGAGATGAGCAGTTCTTC. This codes for CASSSLSRGGPRDEQFF.

The chain is built from TRBV7-6 and TRBJ2-5, with TRBD2 identical over 13 bases. This CDR3 is 16 amino acids long. The germline V gene has CDR1 SGHVS and CDR2 FNYEAQ. V lost 4 bases to trimming and J lost 5 bases; unmatched junction nucleotides: 7. CDR3 region: CASSSPQTSGRETQYF. The CDR3 coding sequence is TGTGCCAGCAGCTCCCCCCAGACTAGCGGGAGGGAGACCCAGTACTTC.